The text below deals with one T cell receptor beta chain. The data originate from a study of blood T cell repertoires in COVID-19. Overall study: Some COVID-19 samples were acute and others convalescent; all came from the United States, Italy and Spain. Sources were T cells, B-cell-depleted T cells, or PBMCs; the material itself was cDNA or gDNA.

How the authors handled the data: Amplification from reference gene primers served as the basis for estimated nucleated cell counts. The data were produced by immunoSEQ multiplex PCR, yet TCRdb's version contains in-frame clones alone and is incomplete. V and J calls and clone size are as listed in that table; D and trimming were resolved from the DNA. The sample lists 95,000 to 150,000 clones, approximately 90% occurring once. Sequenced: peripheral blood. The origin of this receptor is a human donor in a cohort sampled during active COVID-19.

Written as DNA, the CDR3 is TGTGCCGGGTCCCGGGACAGCCAGTCTGGGGCCAACGTCCTGACTTTC. Translation gives CAGSRDSQSGANVLTF. The V and J genes are TRBV30 and TRBJ2-6; 7 bases match TRBD1. V shed 8 bases and J 1 base; nucleotides not matched to a gene: 11. The CDR3 totals 16 residues. Per germline, CDR1 GTSNPN and CDR2 SVGIG (reference sequence).